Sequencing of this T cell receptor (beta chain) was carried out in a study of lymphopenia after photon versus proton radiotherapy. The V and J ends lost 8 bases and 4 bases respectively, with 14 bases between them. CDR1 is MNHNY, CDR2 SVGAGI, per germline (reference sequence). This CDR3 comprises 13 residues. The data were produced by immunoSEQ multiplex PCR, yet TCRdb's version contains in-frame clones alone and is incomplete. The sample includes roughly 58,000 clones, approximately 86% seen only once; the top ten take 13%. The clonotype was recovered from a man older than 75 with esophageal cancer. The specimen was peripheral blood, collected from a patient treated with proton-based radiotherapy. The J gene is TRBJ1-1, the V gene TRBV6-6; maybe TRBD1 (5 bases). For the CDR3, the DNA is TGTGCCAGCGGGGGGGTAGTCGGCACTGAAGCTTTCTTT. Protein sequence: CASGGVVGTEAFF.